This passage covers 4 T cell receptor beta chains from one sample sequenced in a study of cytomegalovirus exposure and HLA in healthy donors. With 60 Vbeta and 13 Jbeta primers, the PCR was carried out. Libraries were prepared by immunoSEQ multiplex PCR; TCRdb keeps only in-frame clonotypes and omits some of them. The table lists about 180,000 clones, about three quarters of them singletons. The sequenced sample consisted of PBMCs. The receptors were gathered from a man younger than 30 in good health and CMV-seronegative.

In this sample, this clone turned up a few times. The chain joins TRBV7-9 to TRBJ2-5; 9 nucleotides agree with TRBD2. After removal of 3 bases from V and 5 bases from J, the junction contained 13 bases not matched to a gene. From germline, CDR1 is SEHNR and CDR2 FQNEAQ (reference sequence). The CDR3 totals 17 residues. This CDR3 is CASSLSAGGLGGETQYF. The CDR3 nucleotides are TGTGCCAGCAGCTTGTCAGCGGGGGGCCTAGGGGGGGAGACCCAGTACTTC.

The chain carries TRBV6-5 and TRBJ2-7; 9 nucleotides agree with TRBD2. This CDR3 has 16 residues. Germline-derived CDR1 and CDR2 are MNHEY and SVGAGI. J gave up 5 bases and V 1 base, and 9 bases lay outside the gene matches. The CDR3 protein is CASSYFGGLATHEQYF. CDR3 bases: TGTGCCAGCAGTTACTTCGGGGGACTAGCAACCCACGAGCAGTACTTC.

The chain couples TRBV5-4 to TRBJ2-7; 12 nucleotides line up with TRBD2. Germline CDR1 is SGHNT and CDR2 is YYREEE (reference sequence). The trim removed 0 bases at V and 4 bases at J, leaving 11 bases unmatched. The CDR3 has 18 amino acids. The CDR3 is CASSLGASGGAASYEQYF. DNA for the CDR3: TGTGCCAGCAGCTTGGGAGCTAGCGGGGGGGCTGCGTCGTACGAGCAGTACTTC. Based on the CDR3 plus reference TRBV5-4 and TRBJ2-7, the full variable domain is ETGVTQSPTHLIKTRGQQVTLRCSSQSGHNTVSWYQQALGQGPQFIFQYYREEENGRGNFPPRFSGLQFPNYSSELNVNALELDDSALYLCASSLGASGGAASYEQYFGPGTRLTVT.

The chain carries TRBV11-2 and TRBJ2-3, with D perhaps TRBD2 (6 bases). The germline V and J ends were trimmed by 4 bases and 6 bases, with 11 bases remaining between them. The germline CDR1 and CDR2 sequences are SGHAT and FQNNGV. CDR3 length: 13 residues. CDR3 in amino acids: CASSSGLLDTQYF. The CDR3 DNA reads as TGTGCCAGCAGCTCGGGACTCCTGGATACGCAGTATTTT.